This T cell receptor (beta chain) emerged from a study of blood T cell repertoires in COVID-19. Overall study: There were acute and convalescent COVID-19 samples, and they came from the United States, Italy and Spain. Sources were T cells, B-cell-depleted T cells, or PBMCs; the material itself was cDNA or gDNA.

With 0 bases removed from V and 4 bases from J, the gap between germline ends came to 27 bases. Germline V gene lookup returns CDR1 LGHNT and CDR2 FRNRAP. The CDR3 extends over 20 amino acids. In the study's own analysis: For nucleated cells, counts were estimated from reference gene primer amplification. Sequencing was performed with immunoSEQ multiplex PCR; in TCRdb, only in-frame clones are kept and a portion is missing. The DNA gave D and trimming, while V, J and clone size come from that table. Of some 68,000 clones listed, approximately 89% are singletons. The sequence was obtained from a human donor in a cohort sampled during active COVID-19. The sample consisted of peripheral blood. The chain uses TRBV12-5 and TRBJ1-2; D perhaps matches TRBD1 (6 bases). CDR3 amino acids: CASGLVHPLGGGPGSYGYTF. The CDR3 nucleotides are TGTGCTAGTGGTTTGGTACACCCCCTAGGGGGGGGCCCGGGGAGCTATGGCTACACCTTC.